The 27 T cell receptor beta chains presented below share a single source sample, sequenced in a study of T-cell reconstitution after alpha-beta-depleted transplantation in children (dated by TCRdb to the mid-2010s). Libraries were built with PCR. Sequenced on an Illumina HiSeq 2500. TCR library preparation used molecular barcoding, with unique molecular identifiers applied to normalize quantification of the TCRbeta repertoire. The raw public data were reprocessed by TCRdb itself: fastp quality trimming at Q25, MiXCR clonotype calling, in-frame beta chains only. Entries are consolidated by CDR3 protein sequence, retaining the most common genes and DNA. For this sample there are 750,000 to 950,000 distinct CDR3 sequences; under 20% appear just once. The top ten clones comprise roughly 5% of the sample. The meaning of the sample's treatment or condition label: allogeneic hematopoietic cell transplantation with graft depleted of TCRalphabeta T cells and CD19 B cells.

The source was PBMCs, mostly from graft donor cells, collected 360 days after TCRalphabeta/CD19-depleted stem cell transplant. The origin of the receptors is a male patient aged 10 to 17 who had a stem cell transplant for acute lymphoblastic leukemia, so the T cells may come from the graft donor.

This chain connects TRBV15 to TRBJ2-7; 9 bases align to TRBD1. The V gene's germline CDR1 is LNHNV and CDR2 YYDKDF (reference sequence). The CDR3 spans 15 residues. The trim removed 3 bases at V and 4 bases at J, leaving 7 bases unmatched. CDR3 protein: CATSSGTGIVYEQYF. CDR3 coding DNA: TGTGCCACCAGCAGCGGGACAGGGATTGTATACGAGCAGTACTTC.

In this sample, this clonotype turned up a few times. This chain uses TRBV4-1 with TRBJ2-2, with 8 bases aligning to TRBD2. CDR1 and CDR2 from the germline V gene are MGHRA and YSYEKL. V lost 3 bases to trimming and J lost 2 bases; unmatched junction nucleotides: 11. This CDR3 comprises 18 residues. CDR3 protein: CASSHPAGGLFNTGELFF. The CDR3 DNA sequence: TGCGCCAGCAGCCATCCCGCGGGAGGCCTCTTCAACACCGGGGAGCTGTTTTTT.

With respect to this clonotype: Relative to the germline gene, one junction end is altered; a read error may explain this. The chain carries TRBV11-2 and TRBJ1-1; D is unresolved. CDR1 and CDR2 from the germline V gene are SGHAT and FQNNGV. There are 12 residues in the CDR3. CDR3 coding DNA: TGTGCCAGCAGCCCGGTACGGACTGACGCTTTCTTT. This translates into CASSPVRTDAFF.

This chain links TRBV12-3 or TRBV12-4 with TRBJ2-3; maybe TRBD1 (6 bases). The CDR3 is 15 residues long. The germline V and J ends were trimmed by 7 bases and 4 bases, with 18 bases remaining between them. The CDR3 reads CASNRGGQGADTQYF. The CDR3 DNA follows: TGTGCCAGCAATCGAGGGGGACAAGGAGCAGATACGCAGTATTTT.

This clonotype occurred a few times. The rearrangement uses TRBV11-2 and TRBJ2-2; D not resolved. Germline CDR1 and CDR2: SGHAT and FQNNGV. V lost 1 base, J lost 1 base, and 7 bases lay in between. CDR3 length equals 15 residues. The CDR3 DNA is TGTGCCAGCAGCTTAGCAGCGATGAACACCGGGGAGCTGTTTTTT. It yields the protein CASSLAAMNTGELFF.

The chain's CDR3 is CASSLTGSRYNEQFF. The CDR3 DNA sequence: TGTGCCAGCAGTCTCACGGGGTCCCGATACAATGAGCAGTTCTTC. This chain links TRBV27 with TRBJ2-1, with D possibly TRBD2 on 5 matching bases. In germline, CDR1 is MNHEY, CDR2 SMNVEV (reference sequence). The CDR3 consists of 15 residues. Between the trimmed V and J ends, which lost 5 bases and 4 bases, there was a span of 15 bases.

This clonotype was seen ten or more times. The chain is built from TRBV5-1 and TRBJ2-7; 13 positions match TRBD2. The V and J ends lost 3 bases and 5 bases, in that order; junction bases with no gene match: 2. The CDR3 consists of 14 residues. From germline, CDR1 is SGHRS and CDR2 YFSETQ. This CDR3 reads CASSSGLAGDEQYF. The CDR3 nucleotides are TGCGCCAGCAGCTCCGGACTAGCGGGAGACGAGCAGTACTTC.

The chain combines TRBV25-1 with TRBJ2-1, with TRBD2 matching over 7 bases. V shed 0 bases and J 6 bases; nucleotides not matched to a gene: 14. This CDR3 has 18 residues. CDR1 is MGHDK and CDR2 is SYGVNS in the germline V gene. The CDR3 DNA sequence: TGTGCCAGCAGTGAATATGCCCAGCGGGACTCCCGGGGCAATGAGCAGTTCTTC. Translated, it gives CASSEYAQRDSRGNEQFF.

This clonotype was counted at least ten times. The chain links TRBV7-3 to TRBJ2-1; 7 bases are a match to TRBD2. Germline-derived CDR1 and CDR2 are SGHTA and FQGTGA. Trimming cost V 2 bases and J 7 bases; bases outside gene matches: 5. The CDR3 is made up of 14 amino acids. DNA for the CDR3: TGTGCCAGCAGCTTAGAAGGTAGCGGGAATGAGCAGTTCTTC. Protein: CASSLEGSGNEQFF.

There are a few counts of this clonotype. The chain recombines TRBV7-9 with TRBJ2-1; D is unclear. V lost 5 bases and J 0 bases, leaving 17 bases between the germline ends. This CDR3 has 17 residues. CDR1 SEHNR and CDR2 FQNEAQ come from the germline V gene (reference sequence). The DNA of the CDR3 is TGTGCCAGCAGCGAACAACTCCGTTTGAGCTCCTACAATGAGCAGTTCTTC. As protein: CASSEQLRLSSYNEQFF.

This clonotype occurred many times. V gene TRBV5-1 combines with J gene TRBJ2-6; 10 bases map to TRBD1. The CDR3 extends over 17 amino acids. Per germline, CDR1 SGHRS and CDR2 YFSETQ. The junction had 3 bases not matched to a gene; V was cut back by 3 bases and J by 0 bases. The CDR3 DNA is TGCGCCAGCAGCTCGTGGACAGGGGGCTCTGGGGCCAACGTCCTGACTTTC. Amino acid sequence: CASSSWTGGSGANVLTF.

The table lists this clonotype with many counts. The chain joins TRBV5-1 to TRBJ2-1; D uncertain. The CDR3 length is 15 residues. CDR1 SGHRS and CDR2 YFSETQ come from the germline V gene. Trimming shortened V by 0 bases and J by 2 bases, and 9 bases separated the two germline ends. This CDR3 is CASSLAGGTYNEQFF. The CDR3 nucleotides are TGCGCCAGCAGCTTGGCGGGCGGTACCTACAATGAGCAGTTCTTC.

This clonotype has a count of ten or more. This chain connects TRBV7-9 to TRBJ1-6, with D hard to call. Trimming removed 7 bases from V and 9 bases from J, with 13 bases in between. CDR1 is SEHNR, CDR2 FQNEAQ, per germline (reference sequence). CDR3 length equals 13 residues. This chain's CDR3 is CASNETHASPLHF. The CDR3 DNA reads TGTGCCAGCAATGAAACACACGCTTCACCCCTCCACTTT. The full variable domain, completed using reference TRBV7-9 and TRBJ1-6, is DTGVSQNPRHKITKRGQNVTFRCDPISEHNRLYWYRQTLGQGPEFLTYFQNEAQLEKSRLLSDRFSAERPKGSFSTLEIQRTEQGDSAMYLCASNETHASPLHFGNGTRLTVT.

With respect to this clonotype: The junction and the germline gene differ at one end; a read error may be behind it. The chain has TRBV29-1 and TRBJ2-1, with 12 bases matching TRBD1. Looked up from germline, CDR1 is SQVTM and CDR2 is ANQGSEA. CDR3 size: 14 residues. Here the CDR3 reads CSLEGQGAYNEQFF. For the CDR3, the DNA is TGCAGCCTTGAGGGACAGGGGGCGTACAATGAGCAGTTCTTC.

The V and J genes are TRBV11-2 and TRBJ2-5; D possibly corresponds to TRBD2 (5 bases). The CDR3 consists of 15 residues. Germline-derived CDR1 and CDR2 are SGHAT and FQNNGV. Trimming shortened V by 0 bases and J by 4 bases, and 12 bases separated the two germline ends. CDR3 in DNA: TGTGCCAGCAGCTTAGATTTCCGGGATATAGAGACCCAGTACTTC. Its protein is CASSLDFRDIETQYF.

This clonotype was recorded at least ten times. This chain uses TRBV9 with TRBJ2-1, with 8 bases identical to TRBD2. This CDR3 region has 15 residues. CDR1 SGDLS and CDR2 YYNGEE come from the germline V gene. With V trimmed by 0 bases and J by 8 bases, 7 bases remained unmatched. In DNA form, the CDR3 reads TGTGCCAGCAGCGTAGGACCCCAGACTAGCGATGAGCAGTTCTTC. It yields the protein CASSVGPQTSDEQFF.

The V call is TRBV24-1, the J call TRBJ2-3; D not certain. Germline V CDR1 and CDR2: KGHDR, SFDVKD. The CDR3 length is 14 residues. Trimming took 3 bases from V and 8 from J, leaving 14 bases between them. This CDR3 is CATSDVRWVGTQYF. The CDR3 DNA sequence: TGTGCCACCAGTGATGTTCGATGGGTTGGTACGCAGTATTTT.

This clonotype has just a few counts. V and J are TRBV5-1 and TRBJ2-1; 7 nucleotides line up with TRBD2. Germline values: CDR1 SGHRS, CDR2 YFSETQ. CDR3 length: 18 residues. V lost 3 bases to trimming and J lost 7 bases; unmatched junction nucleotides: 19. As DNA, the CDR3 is TGCGCCAGCAGCTCTGGAGCGGGACTTACGCTTCTAACGAATGAGCAGTTCTTC. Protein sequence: CASSSGAGLTLLTNEQFF.

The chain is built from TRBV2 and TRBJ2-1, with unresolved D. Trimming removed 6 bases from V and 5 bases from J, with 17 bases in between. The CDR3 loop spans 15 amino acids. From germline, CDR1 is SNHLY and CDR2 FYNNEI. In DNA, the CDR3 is TGTGCCAGCAGATGGAGATTTTTGGCCAACAATGAGCAGTTCTTC. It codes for CASRWRFLANNEQFF.

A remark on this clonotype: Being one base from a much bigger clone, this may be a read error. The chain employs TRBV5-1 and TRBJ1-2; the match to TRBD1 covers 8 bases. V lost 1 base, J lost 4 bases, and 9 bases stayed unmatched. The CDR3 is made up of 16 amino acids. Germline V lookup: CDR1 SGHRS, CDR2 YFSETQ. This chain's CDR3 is CASSLRGTGLPYGYTF. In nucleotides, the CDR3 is TGCGCCAGCAGCTTGAGGGGGACAGGCTTACCCTATGGCTACACCTTC.

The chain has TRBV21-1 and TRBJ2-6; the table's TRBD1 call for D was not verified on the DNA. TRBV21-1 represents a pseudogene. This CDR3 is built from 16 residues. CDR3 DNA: TGTGCCAGCAGCAAAAAGGGGGCCTCTGGGGCCAACGTCCTGACTTTC. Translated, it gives CASSKKGASGANVLTF.

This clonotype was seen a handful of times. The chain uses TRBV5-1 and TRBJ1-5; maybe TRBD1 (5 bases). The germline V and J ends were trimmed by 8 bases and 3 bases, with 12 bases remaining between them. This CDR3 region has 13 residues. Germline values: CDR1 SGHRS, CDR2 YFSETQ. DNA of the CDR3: TGCGCCAGTAGCGGGGGGGACAATCAGCCCCAGCATTTT. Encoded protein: CASSGGDNQPQHF.

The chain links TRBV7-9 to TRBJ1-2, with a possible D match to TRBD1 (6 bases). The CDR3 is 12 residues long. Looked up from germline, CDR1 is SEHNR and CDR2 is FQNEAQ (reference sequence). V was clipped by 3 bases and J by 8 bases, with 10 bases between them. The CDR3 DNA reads TGTGCCAGCAGCTTCGGGGGGCACGGCTACACCTTC. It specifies CASSFGGHGYTF.

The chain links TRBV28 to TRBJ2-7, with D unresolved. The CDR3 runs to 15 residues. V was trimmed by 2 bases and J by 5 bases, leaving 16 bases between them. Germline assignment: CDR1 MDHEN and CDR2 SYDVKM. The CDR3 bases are TGTGCCAGCAGTTTAACCCAAATCGTACGGCACGAGCAGTACTTC. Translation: CASSLTQIVRHEQYF.

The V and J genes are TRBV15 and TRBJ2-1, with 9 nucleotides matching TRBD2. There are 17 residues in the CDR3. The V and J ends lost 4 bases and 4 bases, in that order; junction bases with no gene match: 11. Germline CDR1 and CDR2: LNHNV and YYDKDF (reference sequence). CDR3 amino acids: CATSIRLAGVGYNEQFF. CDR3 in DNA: TGTGCCACCAGCATCCGGTTAGCGGGAGTAGGGTACAATGAGCAGTTCTTC.

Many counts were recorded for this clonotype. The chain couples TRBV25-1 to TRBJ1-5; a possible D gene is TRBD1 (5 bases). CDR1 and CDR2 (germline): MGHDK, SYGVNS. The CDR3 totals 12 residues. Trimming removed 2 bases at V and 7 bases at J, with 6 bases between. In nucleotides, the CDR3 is TGTGCCAGCAGTGAACAGGGCCAGCCCCAGCATTTT. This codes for CASSEQGQPQHF.

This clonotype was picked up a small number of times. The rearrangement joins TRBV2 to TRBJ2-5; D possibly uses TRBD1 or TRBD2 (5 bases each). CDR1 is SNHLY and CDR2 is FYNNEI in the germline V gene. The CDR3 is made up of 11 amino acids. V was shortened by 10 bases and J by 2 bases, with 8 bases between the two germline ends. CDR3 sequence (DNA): TGTGCCACCGAGGGGCAAGAGACCCAGTACTTC. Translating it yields CATEGQETQYF.